A selection of T cell receptor beta chains follows, all from one sample in a study of CD8+ T cells in alopecia areata. Sequencing used immunoSEQ multiplex PCR; TCRdb keeps in-frame clones, though not all of them. The repertoire includes fewer than 40,000 clones, approximately 58% of them detected once, and 30% to 50% sits in the top ten. The material sequenced was NKG2D-high CD8+ T cells sorted from blood. The receptors were sampled from a human donor with alopecia areata. Both conserved end residues are part of each CDR3. D genes are given only for firm matches. For some rows the clone size is stated as once, few or many, or as a class when expanded; others skip it.

clone_size,d_call,v_call,j_call,cdr3_aa,cdr3_nt
.,.,TRBV29-1,TRBJ2-1,CSVEDPVRGRDSYNEQFF,TGCAGCGTTGAAGATCCGGTCAGAGGGAGAGACTCCTACAATGAGCAGTTCTTC
.,.,TRBV7-7,TRBJ1-4,CASTLHGGLWARLFF,TGTGCTAGCACCTTACACGGGGGGCTATGGGCCAGACTGTTTTTT
.,.,TRBV7-2,TRBJ1-1,CASSLASKSNTEAFF,TGTGCCAGCAGCTTAGCGAGCAAATCGAACACTGAAGCTTTCTTT
.,.,TRBV7-9,TRBJ2-5,CASSLVGAGETQYF,TGTGCCAGCAGCTTAGTTGGGGCCGGGGAGACCCAGTACTTC
.,TRBD2,TRBV6-5,TRBJ2-1,CASSYGTSGPQFF,TGTGCCAGCAGTTACGGGACTAGCGGGCCCCAGTTCTTC
.,.,TRBV2,TRBJ1-5,CASSDPPSGNQPQHF,TGTGCCAGCAGTGACCCTCCGTCGGGCAATCAGCCCCAGCATTTT
once,.,TRBV14,TRBJ2-5,CASSDSREARWTQYF,TGTGCCAGCTCAGACTCAAGAGAAGCACGTTGGACCCAGTACTTC
.,.,TRBV25-1,TRBJ2-5,CASSEYGETQYF,TGTGCCAGCAGTGAATATGGGGAGACCCAGTACTTC
.,.,TRBV7-2,TRBJ2-7,CASSSLPYEQYF,TGTGCCAGCAGCTCGCTACCGTACGAGCAGTACTTC
.,.,TRBV19,TRBJ2-4,CASSPFIAKNIQYF,TGTGCCAGTAGTCCCTTTATAGCCAAAAACATTCAGTACTTC
few,TRBD2,TRBV2,TRBJ2-3,CASSEAAGSGTDTQYF,TGTGCCAGCAGTGAGGCAGCGGGGTCTGGCACAGATACGCAGTATTTT
once,TRBD1,TRBV7-9,TRBJ2-5,CASSSRLGTAQETQYF,TGTGCCAGCAGCTCGCGACTCGGGACAGCACAAGAGACCCAGTACTTC
.,TRBD1,TRBV9,TRBJ1-1,CASSVGTGSNTEAFF,TGTGCCAGCAGCGTGGGGACAGGGTCTAACACTGAAGCTTTCTTT
few,TRBD2,TRBV7-9,TRBJ2-7,CASSLSRLAGDLYEQYF,TGTGCCAGCAGCTTATCGCGGCTAGCGGGAGACCTTTACGAGCAGTACTTC
.,.,TRBV28,TRBJ2-7,CASLRQGSYEQYF,TGTGCCAGCCTACGGCAGGGATCCTACGAGCAGTACTTC
.,.,TRBV9,TRBJ2-3,CASSVGTDTQYF,TGTGCCAGCAGCGTCGGCACAGATACGCAGTATTTT
few,TRBD2,TRBV5-4,TRBJ2-3,CASSSQAGGRTDTQYF,TGTGCCAGCAGCTCCCAAGCGGGAGGGCGCACAGATACGCAGTATTTT
once,.,TRBV7-6,TRBJ1-5,CASSLWVGQPQHF,TGTGCCAGCAGCTTATGGGTAGGTCAGCCCCAGCATTTT
once,.,TRBV6-5,TRBJ2-2,CASSSPMNTGELFF,TGTGCCAGCAGTTCTCCGATGAACACCGGGGAGCTGTTTTTT
.,.,TRBV4-3,TRBJ1-5,CASSQDIRQWGPQHF,TGCGCCAGCAGCCAAGATATACGACAGTGGGGGCCCCAGCATTTT
.,.,TRBV6-5,TRBJ2-2,CASTPGTVNTGELFF,TGTGCCAGCACCCCCGGGACGGTGAACACCGGGGAGCTGTTTTTT
few,.,TRBV29-1,TRBJ2-7,CSVGRDGSSYEQYF,TGCAGCGTTGGCAGAGACGGGAGTTCCTACGAGCAGTACTTC
.,.,TRBV18,TRBJ2-3,CASSPWPTSDTQYF,TGTGCCAGCTCACCATGGCCGACTAGTGATACGCAGTATTTT
few,.,TRBV13,TRBJ2-1,CASSLGLYNEQFF,TGTGCCAGCAGCTTAGGACTCTACAATGAGCAGTTCTTC
.,TRBD1,TRBV13,TRBJ2-4,CASSQSTGVKDKNIQYF,TGTGCCAGCAGCCAGTCGACAGGGGTTAAGGACAAAAACATTCAGTACTTC
few,TRBD1,TRBV9,TRBJ2-7,CASSAEGAGNEQYF,TGTGCCAGCAGCGCAGAGGGGGCTGGGAACGAGCAGTACTTC
.,.,TRBV28,TRBJ2-7,CASSLTSRDGYEQYF,TGTGCCAGCAGTTTGACGTCCCGGGACGGATACGAGCAGTACTTC
.,.,TRBV4-3,TRBJ1-2,CASSQATFGDYGYTF,TGCGCCAGCAGCCAAGCGACCTTCGGGGACTATGGCTACACCTTC
few,.,TRBV27,TRBJ1-4,CASSLSLGAGVFF,TGTGCCAGCAGTTTATCCCTAGGGGCGGGAGTCTTTTTT
.,TRBD2,TRBV30,TRBJ2-1,CAWSVERGRLLDEQFF,TGTGCCTGGAGTGTAGAACGCGGGAGGTTGTTGGATGAGCAGTTCTTC
.,.,TRBV6-4,TRBJ1-1,CASSEHIGTEAFF,TGTGCCAGCAGTGAACACATAGGCACTGAAGCTTTCTTT
few,.,TRBV30,TRBJ1-2,CAWSVSVGYTF,TGTGCCTGGAGTGTGTCGGTTGGCTACACCTTC
few,TRBD1,TRBV13,TRBJ1-5,CASSRGTGSNQPQHF,TGTGCCAGCAGCCGGGGGACAGGTAGCAATCAGCCCCAGCATTTT
.,.,TRBV10-3,TRBJ2-5,CAISDSSAPGETQYF,TGTGCCATCAGTGACTCTAGCGCCCCTGGAGAGACCCAGTACTTC
once,.,TRBV28,TRBJ2-7,CASSLLHEQYF,TGTGCCAGCAGTTTATTACACGAGCAGTACTTC
.,.,TRBV12-5,TRBJ1-1,CASGWENTEAFF,TGTGCTAGTGGTTGGGAGAACACTGAAGCTTTCTTT
.,.,TRBV28,TRBJ2-3,CASSLSVPSTDTQYF,TGTGCCAGCAGTTTATCGGTTCCTAGCACAGATACGCAGTATTTT
.,.,TRBV4-2,TRBJ1-1,CASSLGGNTEAFF,TGTGCCAGCAGCCTGGGGGGGAACACTGAAGCTTTCTTT
few,TRBD1,TRBV4-3,TRBJ2-1,CASSLGTGYNEQFF,TGCGCCAGCAGCCTCGGGACAGGTTACAATGAGCAGTTCTTC
.,.,TRBV2,TRBJ2-1,CANYGGSYNEQFF,TGTGCCAACTACGGGGGATCCTACAATGAGCAGTTCTTC
once,.,TRBV15,TRBJ2-3,CATSRVGLRTDTQYF,TGTGCCACCAGCAGAGTAGGGCTTCGGACAGATACGCAGTATTTT
.,TRBD2,TRBV9,TRBJ2-7,CASSLSTSGFYEQYF,TGTGCCAGCAGCCTCTCGACTAGCGGCTTCTACGAGCAGTACTTC
.,.,TRBV27,TRBJ2-1,CASSPAFYNEQFF,TGTGCCAGCAGCCCCGCGTTCTACAATGAGCAGTTCTTC
.,.,TRBV28,TRBJ1-5,CASSWGYRGSNQPQHF,TGTGCCAGCAGTTGGGGGTATAGGGGCAGCAATCAGCCCCAGCATTTT
.,.,TRBV28,TRBJ2-7,CASSLSDEQYF,TGTGCCAGCAGTTTATCGGACGAGCAGTACTTC